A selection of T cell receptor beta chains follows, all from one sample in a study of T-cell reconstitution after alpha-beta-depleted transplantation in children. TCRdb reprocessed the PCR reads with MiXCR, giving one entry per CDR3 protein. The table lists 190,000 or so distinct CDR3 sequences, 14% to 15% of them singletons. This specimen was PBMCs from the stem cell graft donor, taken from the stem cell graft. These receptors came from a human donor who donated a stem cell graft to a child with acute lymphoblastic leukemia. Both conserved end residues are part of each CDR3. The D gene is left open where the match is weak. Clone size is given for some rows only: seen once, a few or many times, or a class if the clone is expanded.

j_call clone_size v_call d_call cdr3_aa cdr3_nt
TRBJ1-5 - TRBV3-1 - CASSLRGMGQPQHF TGTGCCAGCAGCCTGAGAGGGATGGGCCAGCCCCAGCATTTT
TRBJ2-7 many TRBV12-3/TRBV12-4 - CASSLEWADEQYF TGTGCCAGCAGTTTAGAATGGGCGGACGAGCAGTACTTC
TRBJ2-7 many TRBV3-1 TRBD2 CASSQLAGEFYEQYF TGTGCCAGCAGCCAGCTAGCGGGAGAATTCTACGAGCAGTACTTC
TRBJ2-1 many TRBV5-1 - CASSLIPFNNEQFF TGCGCCAGCAGCTTGATTCCCTTTAACAATGAGCAGTTCTTC
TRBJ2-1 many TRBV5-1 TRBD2 CASSFSGSSYNEQFF TGCGCCAGCAGCTTTAGCGGGAGCTCCTACAATGAGCAGTTCTTC
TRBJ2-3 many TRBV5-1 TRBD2 CASSLAPILGREVVTDTQYF TGCGCCAGCAGCTTGGCTCCCATTCTGGGACGGGAGGTTGTGACAGATACGCAGTATTTT
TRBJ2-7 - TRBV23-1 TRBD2 CASSHRTSGLRYEQYF TGCGCCAGCAGTCATCGGACTAGCGGACTACGCTACGAGCAGTACTTC
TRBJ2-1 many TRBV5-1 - CASSLVQNNYNEQFF TGCGCCAGCAGCTTGGTTCAGAACAACTACAATGAGCAGTTCTTC
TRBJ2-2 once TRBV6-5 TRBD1 CASSYFLGQVGGELFF TGTGCCAGCAGTTACTTTCTTGGACAGGTCGGCGGGGAGCTGTTTTTT
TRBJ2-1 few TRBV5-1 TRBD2 CASSSGLAGDEQFF TGCGCCAGCAGCTCGGGACTAGCGGGAGATGAGCAGTTCTTC
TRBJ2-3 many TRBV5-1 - CASSLSWDTQYF TGCGCCAGCAGCCTATCCTGGGATACGCAGTATTTT
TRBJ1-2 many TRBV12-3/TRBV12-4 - CASSPTPAQPNYGYTF TGTGCCAGCAGCCCTACCCCGGCCCAGCCTAACTATGGCTACACCTTC
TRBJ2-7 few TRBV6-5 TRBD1 CASSYGTDSVYEQYF TGTGCCAGCAGTTACGGGACAGATAGTGTCTACGAGCAGTACTTC
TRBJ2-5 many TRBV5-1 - CASSLTQIQETQYF TGCGCCAGCAGCTTGACACAAATCCAAGAGACCCAGTACTTC
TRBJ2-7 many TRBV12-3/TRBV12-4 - CASSLTGSDEQYF TGTGCCAGCAGTCTAACGGGGAGCGACGAGCAGTACTTC
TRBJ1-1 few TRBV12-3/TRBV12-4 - CAGGASATEAFF TGTGCCGGGGGGGCCTCTGCCACTGAAGCTTTCTTT
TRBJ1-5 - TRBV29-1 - CSVESGVGQPQHF TGCAGCGTTGAATCTGGAGTCGGCCAGCCCCAGCATTTT
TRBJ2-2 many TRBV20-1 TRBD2 CSARRSGRPGELFF TGCAGTGCTAGACGGAGCGGGAGGCCTGGGGAGCTGTTTTTT
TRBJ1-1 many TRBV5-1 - CASSLVSTGTEAFF TGCGCCAGCAGCTTGGTTTCGACGGGCACTGAAGCTTTCTTT
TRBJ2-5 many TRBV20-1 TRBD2 CSAETTSGQETQYF TGCAGTGCTGAGACGACTAGCGGCCAAGAGACCCAGTACTTC